This entry lists 22 T cell receptor beta chains sequenced from one sample in a study of blood T cell repertoires in COVID-19. Profiling relied on immunoSEQ multiplex PCR, and the TCRdb table lists in-frame clones only, not all of them. Among 110,000 or so clones listed, roughly 80% were seen once. Sample: peripheral blood. All receptors derive from a middle-aged man with acute or convalescent COVID-19.

The V gene is TRBV11-2, the J gene TRBJ2-1; weak D call: TRBD2 (6 bases). The ends were cut back, 0 bases at V and 7 bases at J, with 13 bases in the middle. Germline lookup yields CDR1 SGHAT and CDR2 FQNNGV. The CDR3 has 15 amino acids. CDR3 nucleotides: TGTGCCAGCAGCTTAGAGCGGGGTTTAGGGAATGAGCAGTTCTTC. It yields the protein CASSLERGLGNEQFF.

The chain couples TRBV9 to TRBJ2-3; 9 nucleotides align to TRBD1. V shed 3 bases and J 3 bases; nucleotides not matched to a gene: 11. CDR1 is SGDLS, CDR2 YYNGEE, per germline. CDR3 length: 17 amino acids. The chain's CDR3 is CASSAGRDRVGTDTQYF. The DNA for the CDR3 is TGTGCCAGCAGCGCTGGAAGGGACAGGGTGGGAACAGATACGCAGTATTTT.

To note about this clone: Additional DNA sequences in this sample encode the identical CDR3. V gene TRBV12-3 or TRBV12-4 combines with J gene TRBJ1-1; D is ambiguous. Trimming took off 3 bases at V and 5 bases at J, with 7 bases between the two ends. The CDR3 is made up of 12 amino acids. The chain's CDR3 is CASSFPGTEAFF. The CDR3 nucleotides read TGTGCCAGCAGTTTCCCCGGGACTGAAGCTTTCTTT.

The V and J genes are TRBV7-3 and TRBJ1-2; TRBD1 agrees at 7 bases. The germline V gene encodes CDR1 SGHTA and CDR2 FQGTGA. Trimming cost V 5 bases and J 6 bases; bases outside gene matches: 12. The CDR3 is 15 residues long. CDR3 protein: CASSPYGQAEDGYTF. The CDR3 DNA reads TGTGCCAGCAGCCCATACGGACAGGCAGAAGATGGCTACACCTTC.

This chain joins TRBV3-1 (or the pseudogene TRBV3-2) and TRBJ2-5; TRBD2 matches at 13 bases. The length of the CDR3 is 16 residues. Germline V gene lookup returns CDR1 LGHDT and CDR2 YNNKEL (reference sequence). V was pared by 6 bases and J by 5 bases, with 9 bases of the junction left unmatched. CDR3 nucleotide sequence: TGTGCCAGCAGTTCCGGACTAGCGGGGGATAGGGAGACCCAGTACTTC. Encoded protein: CASSSGLAGDRETQYF.

This clone was recorded only once. The chain couples TRBV6-5 to TRBJ1-2; possibly TRBD1 for D (5 bases). The germline V gene has CDR1 MNHEY and CDR2 SVGAGI. The CDR3 has 14 amino acids. The V and J ends lost 7 bases and 5 bases respectively, with 17 bases between them. The DNA of the CDR3 is TGTGCCAGCAACCCAAGGCAGGGAGGATATGGCTACACCTTC. Translated, it gives CASNPRQGGYGYTF.

The V and J genes are TRBV10-1 and TRBJ2-1; D ambiguous. CDR1 WNHNN and CDR2 SYGVQD come from the germline V gene (reference sequence). The V gene lost 0 bases and the J gene lost 8 bases, with 8 bases spanning the gap. The CDR3 is 13 residues long. CDR3 region: CASSESNQDEQFF. The CDR3 bases are TGCGCCAGCAGTGAGTCGAACCAGGATGAGCAGTTCTTC.

The chain carries TRBV19 and TRBJ2-3, with 12 bases matching TRBD2. CDR1 LNHDA and CDR2 SQIVND come from the germline V gene (reference sequence). The CDR3 is 15 amino acids. Trimming at V came to 6 bases and at J to 3 bases, leaving 4 bases not matched to a gene. This CDR3 is CASSAGTSGTDTQYF. CDR3 bases: TGTGCCAGTAGCGCCGGGACTAGCGGGACAGATACGCAGTATTTT.

The chain has TRBV6-5 and TRBJ1-2; the D is unclear. Germline V gives CDR1 MNHEY, CDR2 SVGAGI. The length of the CDR3 is 16 residues. The V and J ends lost 0 bases and 8 bases respectively, with 19 bases between them. The DNA for the CDR3 is TGTGCCAGCAGTTACTCGGCGCTTGCGGTAATTGGGGGCTACACCTTC. This codes for CASSYSALAVIGGYTF.

V is TRBV7-9 and J is TRBJ2-7; perhaps TRBD1 as D (6 bases). Trimming removed 1 base from V and 1 base from J, with 11 bases in between. The germline gives CDR1 SEHNR, CDR2 FQNEAQ (reference sequence). The CDR3 consists of 15 residues. The CDR3 sequence is CASSLGWTDSYEQYF. The CDR3, as DNA: TGTGCCAGCAGCTTAGGGTGGACAGATTCCTACGAGCAGTACTTC.

This chain joins TRBV5-1 and TRBJ2-1; D is perhaps TRBD1 (6 bases). Germline V CDR1 and CDR2: SGHRS, YFSETQ. CDR3 size: 15 residues. V was clipped by 4 bases and J by 1 base, with 12 bases between them. CDR3 region: CASSGTSLSYNEQFF. Written as DNA, the CDR3 is TGCGCCAGCAGCGGGACATCCCTTTCCTACAATGAGCAGTTCTTC.

This chain uses TRBV2 with TRBJ1-6; a possible D gene is TRBD1 (6 bases). Trimming took off 5 bases at V and 3 bases at J, with 14 bases between the two ends. This CDR3 spans 16 amino acids. CDR1 and CDR2 from the germline V gene are SNHLY and FYNNEI. The CDR3 nucleotides read TGTGCCAGCAGTCCCCAGGTAGGGGGCTATAATTCACCCCTCCACTTT. This codes for CASSPQVGGYNSPLHF.

This clone appeared a single time. The chain employs TRBV6-6 and TRBJ1-2; D gene ambiguous. Trimming shortened V by 6 bases and J by 7 bases, and 15 bases separated the two germline ends. The CDR3 has 13 amino acids. The germline CDR1 and CDR2 sequences are MNHNY and SVGAGI (reference sequence). CDR3 sequence reads: CASSLRAEVGYTF. In DNA form, the CDR3 reads TGTGCCAGCAGCCTACGCGCAGAGGTTGGCTACACCTTC.

The V and J genes are TRBV4-2 and TRBJ2-1, with TRBD2 matching over 9 bases. With V trimmed by 0 bases and J by 2 bases, 14 bases remained unmatched. CDR1 LGHNA and CDR2 YNFKEQ come from the germline V gene. The length of the CDR3 is 20 residues. Here the CDR3 reads CASSQEVGLAGLIPYNEQFF. DNA of the CDR3: TGTGCCAGCAGCCAAGAAGTCGGCCTAGCGGGGCTCATCCCCTACAATGAGCAGTTCTTC.

The chain links TRBV5-4 to TRBJ2-7, with 8 bases that match TRBD1. CDR3 length: 15 residues. Per the germline V gene, CDR1 is SGHNT and CDR2 is YYREEE (reference sequence). Trimming took 5 bases from V and 2 from J; bases not matched to a gene: 9. The DNA of the CDR3 is TGTGCCAGCAGTCACTCCGGGACAGGACCCTACGAGCAGTACTTC. It encodes CASSHSGTGPYEQYF.

The rearrangement uses TRBV19 and TRBJ2-6; 12 positions match TRBD1. This CDR3 comprises 20 residues. Trimming removed 1 base from V and 0 bases from J; junction bases left unmatched: 7. CDR1 and CDR2 (germline): LNHDA, SQIVND (reference sequence). For the CDR3, the DNA is TGTGCCAGTAGTATAGGGGGGACAGGGGGCCTTCTCTCTGGGGCCAACGTCCTGACTTTC. Translated, it gives CASSIGGTGGLLSGANVLTF.

The chain combines TRBV6-2 or TRBV6-3 with TRBJ1-1, with 10 nucleotides matching TRBD1. This CDR3 is built from 14 residues. CDR1 MNHEY and CDR2 SVGEGT come from the germline V gene. Unmatched junction bases numbered 5, after V lost 5 bases and J lost 5 bases. The CDR3 loop is CASSDRTGGTEAFF. Here the CDR3 DNA reads TGTGCCAGCAGTGACCGGACAGGGGGAACTGAAGCTTTCTTT.

The V and J genes are TRBV4-2 and TRBJ2-7, with 10 bases identical to TRBD1. This CDR3 region has 17 residues. Germline V CDR1 and CDR2: LGHNA, YNFKEQ. V was clipped by 1 base and J by 5 bases; unmatched bases: 11. The CDR3 DNA is TGTGCCAGCAGCCAAGGTTATCTAGGGACAGGGGACCACGAGCAGTACTTC. Its protein product is CASSQGYLGTGDHEQYF.

The chain combines TRBV29-1 with TRBJ2-2, with 9 bases matching TRBD2. The trim removed 5 bases at V and 6 bases at J, leaving 4 bases unmatched. The germline V gene has CDR1 SQVTM and CDR2 ANQGSEA. The CDR3 runs 13 residues. The chain's CDR3 is CSVSKRGAGELFF. CDR3 nucleotides: TGCAGCGTTTCAAAGCGGGGGGCCGGGGAGCTGTTTTTT.

The chain combines TRBV19 with TRBJ1-6; a weak D match, TRBD1 (5 bases). V was clipped by 2 bases and J by 15 bases, with 17 bases between them. CDR3 length equals 14 residues. The germline V gene encodes CDR1 LNHDA and CDR2 SQIVND (reference sequence). CDR3 amino acids: CASSIIGHANHLHF. The CDR3 nucleotides are TGTGCCAGTAGTATAATAGGACACGCTAATCACCTCCACTTT.

In this sample, this clone turned up a few times. The chain recombines TRBV11-2 with TRBJ1-1; D call uncertain. CDR1 is SGHAT, CDR2 FQNNGV, per germline. This CDR3 region has 13 residues. The ends were cut back, 1 base at V and 6 bases at J, with 9 bases in the middle. In nucleotides, the CDR3 is TGTGCCAGCAGCTTAGGGTTGGCGGCTGAAGCTTTCTTT. Translated: CASSLGLAAEAFF. Filled out from reference TRBV11-2 and TRBJ1-1, the complete variable domain reads EAGVAQSPRYKIIEKRQSVAFWCNPISGHATLYWYQQILGQGPKLLIQFQNNGVVDDSQLPKDRFSAERLKGVDSTLKIQPAKLEDSAVYLCASSLGLAAEAFFGQGTRLTVV.

V and J are TRBV5-6 and TRBJ2-1; 11 bases are shared with TRBD1. Germline lookup yields CDR1 SGHDT and CDR2 YYEEEE. The CDR3 runs 16 residues. V dropped 2 bases and J dropped 8; count of bases not matched to a gene: 9. The CDR3, as DNA: TGTGCCAGCAGCTTCAGAAGGACAGGGGGCGGGTATGAGCAGTTCTTC. This sequence encodes CASSFRRTGGGYEQFF.